These T cell receptor beta chains were read from a single sample in a study of response to subunit inactivated influenza vaccine. One entry per CDR3 protein results from TCRdb running MiXCR on the RT-PCR reads. The table has over 750,000 distinct CDR3 sequences, less than 25% seen once. The sample here was PBMCs from blood, taken roughly 5 days after vaccination. All receptors come from a man over 45 who received an inactivated influenza vaccine. The CDR3 runs from the conserved cysteine through the conserved F or W. Each record gives: V gene, D gene, clone size, J gene, CDR3 protein, CDR3 DNA. D genes are given only for firm matches. The size entry is marked missing in some rows and otherwise reads once, few, many or a size class.

TRBV24-1,.,few,TRBJ2-7,CATSDSWGSSYEQYF,TGTGCCACCAGTGATTCATGGGGATCCTCCTACGAGCAGTACTTC
TRBV4-1,.,few,TRBJ1-5,CASSQDGGLPQHF,TGCGCCAGCAGCCAAGATGGAGGGCTGCCCCAGCATTTT
TRBV20-1,.,few,TRBJ2-1,CSARDGSRGPPSSYNEQFF,TGCAGTGCTAGAGACGGTAGTCGGGGGCCCCCGAGCTCCTACAATGAGCAGTTCTTC
TRBV9,.,few,TRBJ1-2,CASSVVTDATANGYTF,TGTGCCAGCAGCGTAGTAACAGATGCAACAGCAAATGGCTACACCTTC
TRBV7-9,.,.,TRBJ2-3,CASSFLTWGTDTQYF,TGTGCCAGCAGCTTCCTTACTTGGGGCACAGATACGCAGTATTTT
TRBV10-3,TRBD2,few,TRBJ2-5,CAISQSMPSGGGQETQYF,TGTGCCATCAGTCAGAGCATGCCTAGCGGGGGGGGGCAAGAGACCCAGTACTTC
TRBV5-1,.,.,TRBJ2-1,CASRSPGTAYNEQFF,TGCGCCAGCAGGTCCCCCGGGACTGCCTACAATGAGCAGTTCTTC
TRBV6-5,TRBD1,.,TRBJ2-7,CASSYSGTGGSEQYF,TGTGCCAGCAGTTACTCGGGGACAGGGGGCTCCGAGCAGTACTTC
TRBV6-5,.,many,TRBJ1-2,CASSFSSNYGYTF,TGTGCCAGCAGTTTCTCGAGCAACTATGGCTACACCTTC
TRBV10-3,.,.,TRBJ2-1,CAIRGGQSAYNEQFF,TGTGCCATCAGGGGAGGACAGTCCGCCTACAATGAGCAGTTCTTC
TRBV6-1,.,few,TRBJ2-4,CASHTGSGLAKNIQYF,TGTGCCAGCCACACCGGTTCAGGGTTAGCCAAAAACATTCAGTACTTC
TRBV6-2/TRBV6-3,.,few,TRBJ2-7,CASIHGGGTEQYF,TGTGCCAGCATCCACGGTGGGGGTACCGAGCAGTACTTC
TRBV4-3,TRBD1,many,TRBJ1-4,CASSQAQGAGEKLFF,TGCGCCAGCAGCCAAGCCCAGGGGGCAGGAGAAAAACTGTTTTTT
TRBV29-1,.,many,TRBJ2-5,CSTNFGNQETQYF,TGCAGCACCAATTTTGGAAACCAAGAGACCCAGTACTTC
TRBV4-2,TRBD1,few,TRBJ1-1,CASSQDAGGETEAFF,TGTGCCAGCAGCCAAGATGCAGGGGGCGAGACTGAAGCTTTCTTT
TRBV20-1,.,.,TRBJ1-1,CSARDGTSNTEAFF,TGCAGTGCTAGAGATGGGACTTCGAACACTGAAGCTTTCTTT
TRBV20-1,TRBD1,.,TRBJ2-1,CSALDPGQINNEQFF,TGCAGTGCTCTAGACCCGGGACAGATAAACAATGAGCAGTTCTTC
TRBV11-2,.,.,TRBJ2-2,CASSLDAGLNGELFF,TGTGCCAGCAGCTTAGATGCCGGCCTGAACGGGGAGCTGTTTTTT
TRBV10-2,.,few,TRBJ2-2,CASITGANTGELFF,TGCGCCAGCATAACCGGTGCGAACACCGGGGAGCTGTTTTTT